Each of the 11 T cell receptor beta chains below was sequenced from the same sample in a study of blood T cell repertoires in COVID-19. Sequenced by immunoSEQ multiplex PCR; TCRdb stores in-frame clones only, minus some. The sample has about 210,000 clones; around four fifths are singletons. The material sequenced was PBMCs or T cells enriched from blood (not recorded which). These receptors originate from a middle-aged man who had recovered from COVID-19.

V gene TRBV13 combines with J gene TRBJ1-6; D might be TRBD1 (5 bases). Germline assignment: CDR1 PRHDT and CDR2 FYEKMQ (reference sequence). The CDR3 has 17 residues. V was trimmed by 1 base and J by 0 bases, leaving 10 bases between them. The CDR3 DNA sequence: TGTGCCAGCAGCTTAGCTCGGGGGAGCTCCTATAATTCACCCCTCCACTTT. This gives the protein CASSLARGSSYNSPLHF.

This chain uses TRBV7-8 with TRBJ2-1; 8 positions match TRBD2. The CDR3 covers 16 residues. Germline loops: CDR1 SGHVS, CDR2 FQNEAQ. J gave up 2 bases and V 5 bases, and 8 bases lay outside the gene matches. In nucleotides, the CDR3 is TGTGCCAGCAGCCCAACGGGGGGGCATGCCTACAATGAGCAGTTCTTC. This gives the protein CASSPTGGHAYNEQFF. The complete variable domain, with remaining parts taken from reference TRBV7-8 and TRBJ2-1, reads GAGVSQSPRYKVAKRGQDVALRCDPISGHVSLFWYQQALGQGPEFLTYFQNEAQLDKSGLPSDRFFAERPEGSVSTLKIQRTQQEDSAVYLCASSPTGGHAYNEQFFGPGTRLTVL.

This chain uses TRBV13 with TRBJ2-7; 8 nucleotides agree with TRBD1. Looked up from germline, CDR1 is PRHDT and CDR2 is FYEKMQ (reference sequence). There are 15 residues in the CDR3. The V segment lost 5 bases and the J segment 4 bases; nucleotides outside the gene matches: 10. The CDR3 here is CASSLRDRLIYEQYF. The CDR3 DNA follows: TGTGCCAGCAGCCTGCGGGACAGGCTCATTTACGAGCAGTACTTC.

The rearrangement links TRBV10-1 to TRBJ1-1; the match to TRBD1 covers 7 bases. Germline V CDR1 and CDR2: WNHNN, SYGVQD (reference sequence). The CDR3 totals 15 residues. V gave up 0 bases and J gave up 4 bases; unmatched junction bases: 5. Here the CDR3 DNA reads TGCGCCAGCAGTGAGTCGAGACAGGGCCTCACTGAAGCTTTCTTT. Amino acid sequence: CASSESRQGLTEAFF.

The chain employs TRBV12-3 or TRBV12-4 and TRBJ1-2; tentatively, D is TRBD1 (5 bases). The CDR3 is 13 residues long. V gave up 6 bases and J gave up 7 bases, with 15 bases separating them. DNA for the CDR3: TGTGCCAGCAGGGGCCTGGGAAGGGGTGGCTACACCTTC. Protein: CASRGLGRGGYTF.

This chain's CDR3 is CAITTPGNTEAFF. In DNA form, the CDR3 reads TGTGCCATCACCACCCCAGGGAACACTGAAGCTTTCTTT. This chain connects TRBV10-3 to TRBJ1-1; no firm D call. Germline loops: CDR1 ENHRY, CDR2 SYGVKD. Between the trimmed V and J ends, which lost 7 bases and 1 base, there was a span of 10 bases. CDR3 length: 13 residues.

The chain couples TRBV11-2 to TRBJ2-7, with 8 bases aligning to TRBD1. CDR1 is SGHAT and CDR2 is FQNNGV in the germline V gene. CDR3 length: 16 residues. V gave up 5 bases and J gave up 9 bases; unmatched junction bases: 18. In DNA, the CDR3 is TGTGCCAGCAGCCTACTCGCAGGGGGCGATCTAATCGGGCAGTACTTC. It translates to CASSLLAGGDLIGQYF.

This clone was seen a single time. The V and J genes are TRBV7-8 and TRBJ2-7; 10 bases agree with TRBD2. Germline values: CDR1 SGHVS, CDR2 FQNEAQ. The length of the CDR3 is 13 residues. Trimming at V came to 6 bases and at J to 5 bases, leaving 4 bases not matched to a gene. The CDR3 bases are TGTGCCAGCAGGATAGCGGGAGGAAACGAGCAGTACTTC. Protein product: CASRIAGGNEQYF.

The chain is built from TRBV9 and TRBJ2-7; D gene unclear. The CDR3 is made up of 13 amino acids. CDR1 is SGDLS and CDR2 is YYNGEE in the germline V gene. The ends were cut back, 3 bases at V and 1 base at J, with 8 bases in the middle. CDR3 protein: CASSGTDSYEQYF. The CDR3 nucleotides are TGTGCCAGCAGCGGTACAGATTCCTACGAGCAGTACTTC.

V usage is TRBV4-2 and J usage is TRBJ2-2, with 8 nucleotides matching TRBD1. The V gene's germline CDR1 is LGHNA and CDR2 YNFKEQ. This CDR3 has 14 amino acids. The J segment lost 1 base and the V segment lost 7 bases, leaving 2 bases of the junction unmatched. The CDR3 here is CASTTGENTGELFF. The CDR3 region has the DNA TGTGCCAGCACGACAGGGGAGAACACCGGGGAGCTGTTTTTT.

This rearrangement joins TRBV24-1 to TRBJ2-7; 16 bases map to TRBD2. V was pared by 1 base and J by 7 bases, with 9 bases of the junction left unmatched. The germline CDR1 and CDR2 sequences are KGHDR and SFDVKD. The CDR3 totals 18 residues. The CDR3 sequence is CATSDLGTSGRALGEQYF. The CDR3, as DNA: TGTGCCACCAGTGATTTAGGGACTAGCGGGAGGGCCCTGGGAGAGCAGTACTTC.